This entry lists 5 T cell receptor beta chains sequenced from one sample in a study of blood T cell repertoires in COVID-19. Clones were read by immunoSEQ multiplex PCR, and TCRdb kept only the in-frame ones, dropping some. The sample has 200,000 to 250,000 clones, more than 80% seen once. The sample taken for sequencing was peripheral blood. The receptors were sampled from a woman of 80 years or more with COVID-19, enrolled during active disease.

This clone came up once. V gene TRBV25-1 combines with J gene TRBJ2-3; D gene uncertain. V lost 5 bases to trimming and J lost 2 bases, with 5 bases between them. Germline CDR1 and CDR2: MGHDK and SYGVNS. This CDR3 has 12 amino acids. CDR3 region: CASSQFTDTQYF. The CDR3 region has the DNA TGTGCCAGCAGTCAGTTCACAGATACGCAGTATTTT.

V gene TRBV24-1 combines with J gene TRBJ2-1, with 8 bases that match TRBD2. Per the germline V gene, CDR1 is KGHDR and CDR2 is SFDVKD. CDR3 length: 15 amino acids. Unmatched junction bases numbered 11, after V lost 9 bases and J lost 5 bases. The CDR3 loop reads CATATPTSGDNEQFF. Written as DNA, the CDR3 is TGTGCCACCGCTACGCCCACTAGCGGCGACAATGAGCAGTTCTTC.

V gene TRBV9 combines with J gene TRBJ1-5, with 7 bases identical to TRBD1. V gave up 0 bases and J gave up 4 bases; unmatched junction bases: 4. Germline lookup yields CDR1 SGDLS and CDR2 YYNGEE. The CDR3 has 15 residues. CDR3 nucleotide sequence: TGTGCCAGCAGCGTAGGGACAGGTCTTAATCAGCCCCAGCATTTT. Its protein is CASSVGTGLNQPQHF.

This CDR3 is CASRSTEYNSPLHF. The DNA for the CDR3 is TGTGCCAGCAGGTCAACAGAGTATAATTCACCCCTCCACTTT. This sequence joins TRBV6-5 and TRBJ1-6; no firm D call. CDR1 and CDR2 from the germline V gene are MNHEY and SVGAGI. The CDR3 is 14 residues long. Trimming left V 6 bases short and J 4 bases short, with 10 bases between.

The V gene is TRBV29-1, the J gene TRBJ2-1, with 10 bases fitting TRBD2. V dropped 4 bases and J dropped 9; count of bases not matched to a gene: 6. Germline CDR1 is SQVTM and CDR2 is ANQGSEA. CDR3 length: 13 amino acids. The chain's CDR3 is CSVAGTSDGEQFF. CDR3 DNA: TGCAGCGTTGCCGGGACTAGCGACGGTGAGCAGTTCTTC.